This T cell receptor (beta chain) was recorded in a study of T cells in Graves' hyperthyroidism and ophthalmopathy. The sample holds many counts of this clonotype. Amplification yielded TCR beta CDR3 regions, with RNA transcripts as the source. In the first-round RT-PCR of the TCR CDR3, the HTBI primer set was used. TCRdb re-called the multiplex PCR reads with MiXCR, one entry per CDR3 protein. The sample records some 250,000 distinct CDR3 sequences, 13% to 15% being singletons. Sequencing was done on a sample of blood. The receptor was isolated from a woman in her 40s with Graves' hyperthyroidism that later progressed to Graves' ophthalmopathy.

CDR3 nucleotides: TGTGCCAGCAGCAAGCAGGGGGCGAATGAGCAGTTCTTC. It translates to CASSKQGANEQFF. This chain links TRBV7-3 with TRBJ2-1; 8 bases match TRBD1. The CDR3 spans 13 residues. The junction had 4 bases not matched to a gene; V was cut back by 5 bases and J by 7 bases. From germline, CDR1 is SGHTA and CDR2 FQGTGA.